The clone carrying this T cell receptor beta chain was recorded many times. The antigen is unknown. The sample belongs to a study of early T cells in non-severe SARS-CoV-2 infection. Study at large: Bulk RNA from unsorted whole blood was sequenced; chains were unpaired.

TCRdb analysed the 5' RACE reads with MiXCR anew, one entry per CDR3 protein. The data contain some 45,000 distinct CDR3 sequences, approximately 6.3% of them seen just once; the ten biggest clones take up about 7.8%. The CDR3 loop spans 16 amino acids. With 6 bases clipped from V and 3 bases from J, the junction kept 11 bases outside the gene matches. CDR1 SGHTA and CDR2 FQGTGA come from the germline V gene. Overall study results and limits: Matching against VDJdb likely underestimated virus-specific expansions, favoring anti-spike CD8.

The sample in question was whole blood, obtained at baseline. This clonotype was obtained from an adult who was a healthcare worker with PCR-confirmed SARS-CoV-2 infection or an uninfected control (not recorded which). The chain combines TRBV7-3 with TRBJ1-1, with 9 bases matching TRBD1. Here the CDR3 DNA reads TGTGCCAGCAGGGTCCCGGGACAGGGTCGGTACACTGAAGCTTTCTTT. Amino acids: CASRVPGQGRYTEAFF.